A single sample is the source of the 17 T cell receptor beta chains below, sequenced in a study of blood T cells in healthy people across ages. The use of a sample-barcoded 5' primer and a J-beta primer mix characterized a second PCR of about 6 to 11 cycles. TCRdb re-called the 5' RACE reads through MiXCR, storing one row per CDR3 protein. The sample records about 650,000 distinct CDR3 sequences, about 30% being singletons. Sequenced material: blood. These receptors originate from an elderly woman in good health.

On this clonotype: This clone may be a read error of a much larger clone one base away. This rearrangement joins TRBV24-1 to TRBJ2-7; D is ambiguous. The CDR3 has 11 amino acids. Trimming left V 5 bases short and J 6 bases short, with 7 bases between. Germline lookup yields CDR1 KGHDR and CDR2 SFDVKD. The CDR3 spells CATSGRFEQYF. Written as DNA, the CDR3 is TGTGCCACCAGTGGGCGATTCGAGCAGTACTTC.

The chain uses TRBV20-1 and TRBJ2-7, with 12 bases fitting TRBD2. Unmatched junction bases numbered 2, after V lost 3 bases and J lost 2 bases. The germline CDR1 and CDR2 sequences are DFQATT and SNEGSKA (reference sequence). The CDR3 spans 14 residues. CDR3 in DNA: TGCAGTGCTAGTACTAGCGGGGGGCCCTACGAGCAGTACTTC. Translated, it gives CSASTSGGPYEQYF.

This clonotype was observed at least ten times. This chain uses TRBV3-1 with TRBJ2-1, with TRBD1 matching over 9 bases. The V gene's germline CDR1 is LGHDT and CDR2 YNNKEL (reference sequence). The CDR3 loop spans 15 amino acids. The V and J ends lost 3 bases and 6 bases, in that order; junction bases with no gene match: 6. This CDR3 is CASSQGQGAPNEQFF. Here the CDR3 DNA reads TGTGCCAGCAGCCAGGGACAGGGAGCTCCCAATGAGCAGTTCTTC.

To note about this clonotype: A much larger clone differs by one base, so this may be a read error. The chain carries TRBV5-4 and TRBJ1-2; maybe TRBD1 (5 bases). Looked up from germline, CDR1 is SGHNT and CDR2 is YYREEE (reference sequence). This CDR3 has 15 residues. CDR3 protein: CASNLLGASEYGYTF. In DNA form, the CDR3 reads TGTGCCAGCAACTTGCTTGGGGCTTCCGAATATGGCTACACCTTC.

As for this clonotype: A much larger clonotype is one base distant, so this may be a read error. In DNA form, the CDR3 reads TGCACCAGCAGCTTGGAAGGGTTTGGTGAGACCCAGTACTTC. Its protein product is CTSSLEGFGETQYF. The V gene is TRBV5-1, the J gene TRBJ2-5; no firm D call. In germline, CDR1 is SGHRS, CDR2 YFSETQ. The CDR3 sequence is 14 residues long.

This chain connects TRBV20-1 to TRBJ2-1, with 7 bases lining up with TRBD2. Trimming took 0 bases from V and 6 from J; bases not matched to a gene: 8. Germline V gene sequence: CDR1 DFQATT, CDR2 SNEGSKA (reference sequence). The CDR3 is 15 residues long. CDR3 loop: CSARDLLGGVNEQFF. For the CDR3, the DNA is TGCAGTGCTAGAGATCTTTTGGGGGGGGTCAATGAGCAGTTCTTC.

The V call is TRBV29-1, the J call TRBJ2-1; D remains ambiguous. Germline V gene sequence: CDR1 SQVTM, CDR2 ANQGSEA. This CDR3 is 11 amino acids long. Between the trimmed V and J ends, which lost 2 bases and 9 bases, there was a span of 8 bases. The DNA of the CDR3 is TGCAGCGTTGAAATTCAGAGTGAGCAGTTCTTC. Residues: CSVEIQSEQFF.

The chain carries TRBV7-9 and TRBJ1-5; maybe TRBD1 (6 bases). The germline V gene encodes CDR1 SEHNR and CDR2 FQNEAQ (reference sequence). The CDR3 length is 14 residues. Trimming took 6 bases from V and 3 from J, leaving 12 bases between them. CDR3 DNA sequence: TGTGCCAGCAGTAGGGACACAGACAATCAGCCCCAGCATTTT. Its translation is CASSRDTDNQPQHF.

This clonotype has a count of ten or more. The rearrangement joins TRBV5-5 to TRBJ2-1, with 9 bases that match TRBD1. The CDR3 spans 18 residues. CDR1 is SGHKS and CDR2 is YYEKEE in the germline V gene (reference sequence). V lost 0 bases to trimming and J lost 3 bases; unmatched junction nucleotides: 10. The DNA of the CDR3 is TGTGCCAGCAGCTTGGCATTCGGGGGACAGGGTAGCTACAATGAGCAGTTCTTC. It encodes CASSLAFGGQGSYNEQFF.

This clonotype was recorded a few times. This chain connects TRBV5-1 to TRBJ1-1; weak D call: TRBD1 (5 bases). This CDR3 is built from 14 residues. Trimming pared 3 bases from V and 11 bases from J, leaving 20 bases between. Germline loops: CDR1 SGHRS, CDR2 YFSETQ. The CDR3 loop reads CASSSRVGAQRAFF. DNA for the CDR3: TGCGCCAGCAGCTCGAGAGTTGGGGCTCAGCGGGCTTTCTTT. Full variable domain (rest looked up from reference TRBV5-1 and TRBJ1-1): KAGVTQTPRYLIKTRGQQVTLSCSPISGHRSVSWYQQTPGQGLQFLFEYFSETQRNKGNFPGRFSGRQFSNSRSEMNVSTLELGDSALYLCASSSRVGAQRAFFGQGTRLTVV.

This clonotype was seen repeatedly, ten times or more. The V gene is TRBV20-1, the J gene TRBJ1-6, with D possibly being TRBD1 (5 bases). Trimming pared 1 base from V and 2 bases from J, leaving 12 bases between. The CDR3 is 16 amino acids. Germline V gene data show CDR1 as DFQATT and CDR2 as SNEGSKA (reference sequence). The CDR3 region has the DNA TGCAGTGCTAGAGTATCGGTGGGGGCCTATAATTCACCCCTCCACTTT. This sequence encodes CSARVSVGAYNSPLHF.

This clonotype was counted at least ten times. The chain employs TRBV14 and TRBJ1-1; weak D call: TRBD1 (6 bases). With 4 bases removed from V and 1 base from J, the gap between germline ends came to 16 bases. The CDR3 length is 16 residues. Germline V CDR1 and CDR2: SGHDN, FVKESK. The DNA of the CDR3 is TGTGCCAGCAGCCTTCGAACAGGGAGGGGGAACACTGAAGCTTTCTTT. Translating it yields CASSLRTGRGNTEAFF. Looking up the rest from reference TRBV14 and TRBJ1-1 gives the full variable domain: EAGVTQFPSHSVIEKGQTVTLRCDPISGHDNLYWYRRVMGKEIKFLLHFVKESKQDESGMPNNRFLAERTGGTYSTLKVQPAELEDSGVYFCASSLRTGRGNTEAFFGQGTRLTVV.

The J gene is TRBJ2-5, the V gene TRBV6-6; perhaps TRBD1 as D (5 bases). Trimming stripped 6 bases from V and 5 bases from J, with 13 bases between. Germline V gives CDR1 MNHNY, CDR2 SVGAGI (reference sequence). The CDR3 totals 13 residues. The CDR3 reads CASRGVALETQYF. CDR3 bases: TGTGCCAGCAGAGGGGTAGCCTTGGAGACCCAGTACTTC.

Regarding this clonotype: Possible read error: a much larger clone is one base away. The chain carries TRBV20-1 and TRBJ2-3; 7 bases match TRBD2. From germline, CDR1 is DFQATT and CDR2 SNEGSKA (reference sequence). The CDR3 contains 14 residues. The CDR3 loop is CSTSADVVTDTQYF. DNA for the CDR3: TGCAGTACTAGCGCGGACGTCGTCACAGATACGCAGTATTTT.

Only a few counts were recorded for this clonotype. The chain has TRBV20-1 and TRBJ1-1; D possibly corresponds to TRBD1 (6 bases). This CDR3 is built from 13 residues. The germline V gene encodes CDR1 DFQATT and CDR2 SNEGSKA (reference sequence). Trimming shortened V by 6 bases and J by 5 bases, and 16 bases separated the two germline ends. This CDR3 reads CSAPGDGETEAFF. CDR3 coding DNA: TGCAGTGCCCCAGGGGACGGAGAGACTGAAGCTTTCTTT.

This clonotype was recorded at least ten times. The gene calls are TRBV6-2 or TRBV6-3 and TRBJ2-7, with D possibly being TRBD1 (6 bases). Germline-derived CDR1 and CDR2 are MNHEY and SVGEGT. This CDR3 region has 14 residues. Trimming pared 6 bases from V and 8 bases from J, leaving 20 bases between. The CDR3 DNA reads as TGTGCCAGCAGGCTTGTTCTTTTGGGGGCGAAGCAGTACTTC. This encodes CASRLVLLGAKQYF.

Here the CDR3 DNA reads TGCAGTGCTAGATCGACCCCGAGCTACACCTTC. It is translated as CSARSTPSYTF. This chain uses TRBV20-1 with TRBJ1-2; no firm D call. The CDR3 spans 11 residues. Trimming shortened V by 2 bases and J by 9 bases, and 10 bases separated the two germline ends. Per germline, CDR1 DFQATT and CDR2 SNEGSKA (reference sequence).